This T cell receptor beta chain was captured in a study of chemoradiotherapy in HPV16-positive cancers. Over chemoradiotherapy, repertoires were sampled more than once. Some clones are missing from TCRdb's copy, which holds only in-frame ones; the method was immunoSEQ multiplex PCR. The sample lists under 40,000 clones; roughly nine tenths were seen once. Regarding the study as a whole: Non-HPV-specific T cells did not expand in tumors during treatment, whereas candidate HPV-specific clones and E7-related motifs did. In HPV16-positive patients, HPV-responsive T-cell expansion tracked better recurrence-free survival. HPV-specific T cells were functionally defined from only a couple of HPV16-positive patients.

V lost 6 bases, J lost 2 bases, and 10 bases lay in between. Germline-derived CDR1 and CDR2 are SNHLY and FYNNEI. This CDR3 comprises 13 residues. Concerning this clone: Its target is not known.

The clonotype originates from a human donor with HPV-associated anogenital cancer. The chain uses TRBV2 and TRBJ1-1; D gene uncertain. Sequenced material: blood, taken from a patient who underwent chemoradiotherapy. CDR3 DNA: TGTGCCAGCAGCGGCGGGCGAAACACTGAAGCTTTCTTT. The encoded protein is CASSGGRNTEAFF.